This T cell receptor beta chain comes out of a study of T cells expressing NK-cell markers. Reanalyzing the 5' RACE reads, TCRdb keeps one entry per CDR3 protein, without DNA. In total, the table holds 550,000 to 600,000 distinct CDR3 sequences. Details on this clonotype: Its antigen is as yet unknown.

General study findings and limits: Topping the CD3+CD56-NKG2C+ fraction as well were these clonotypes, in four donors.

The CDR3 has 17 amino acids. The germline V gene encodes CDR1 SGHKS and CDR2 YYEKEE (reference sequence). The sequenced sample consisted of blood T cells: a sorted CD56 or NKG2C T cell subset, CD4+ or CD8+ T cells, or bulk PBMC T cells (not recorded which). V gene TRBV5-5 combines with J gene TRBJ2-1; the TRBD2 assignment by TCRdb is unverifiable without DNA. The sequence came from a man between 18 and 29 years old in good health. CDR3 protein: CASSVGTSGSLRDEQFF.